A selection of T cell receptor beta chains follows, all from one sample in a study of shared clonotypes between healthy human individuals. The table came from immunoSEQ multiplex PCR; TCRdb's copy has only in-frame clones and leaves some out. The sample contains some 2.1 million clones, over 85% of which appear only once. The sequenced material came from naive CD8+ T cells from PBMCs. These receptors all come from a man younger than 30 in good health. Some clones in this sample may be carry-over from other donors' samples. Both conserved end residues are part of each CDR3. A D gene is named only where the DNA matches it firmly. Clone size is given for some rows only: seen once, a few or many times, or a class if the clone is expanded.

>NA|TRBJ1-2|TRBV5-4|NA
CASSRTRELNYGYTF
TGTGCCAGCAGCCGGACCCGGGAGTTGAACTATGGCTACACCTTC
>NA|TRBJ2-7|TRBV15|NA
CATSTRGSSYEQYF
TGTGCCACCAGCACGAGGGGGAGCTCCTACGAGCAGTACTTC
>NA|TRBJ2-5|TRBV7-9|NA
CASSFTIRGGQETQYF
TGTGCCAGCAGCTTTACTATCCGGGGAGGCCAAGAGACCCAGTACTTC
>NA|TRBJ1-5|TRBV9|few
CASSSDSKGNQPQHF
TGTGCCAGCAGCTCGGACAGCAAGGGCAATCAGCCCCAGCATTTT
>NA|TRBJ2-5|TRBV4-3|NA
CASSPGVLQETQYF
TGCGCCAGCAGCCCAGGGGTATTACAAGAGACCCAGTACTTC
>NA|TRBJ1-5|TRBV4-1|NA
CASSQTGSQPQHF
TGCGCCAGCAGCCAAACAGGGTCCCAGCCCCAGCATTTT
>NA|TRBJ1-4|TRBV6-5|NA
CASSYRQKNEKLFF
TGTGCCAGCAGTTACAGACAGAAAAATGAAAAACTGTTTTTT
>NA|TRBJ2-7|TRBV4-1|NA
CASSPRRGIHYEQYF
TGCGCCAGCAGCCCGAGAAGGGGGATACACTACGAGCAGTACTTC
>NA|TRBJ2-7|TRBV6-5|NA
CASSYRPNYEQYF
TGTGCCAGCAGTTACCGTCCGAACTACGAGCAGTACTTC
>NA|TRBJ2-7|TRBV7-9|NA
CASSYIADLSYEQYF
TGTGCCAGCAGTTATATAGCGGATCTGTCCTACGAGCAGTACTTC
>TRBD2|TRBJ2-7|TRBV9|NA
CASSTGLADYEQYF
TGTGCCAGCAGCACGGGACTAGCGGACTACGAGCAGTACTTC
>TRBD1|TRBJ1-1|TRBV13|NA
CASSPEQGYNTEAFF
TGTGCCAGCAGCCCTGAACAGGGGTACAACACTGAAGCTTTCTTT
>TRBD1|TRBJ2-7|TRBV6-5|NA
CASSSQTGNLYEQYF
TGTGCCAGCAGTTCCCAGACAGGGAATCTCTACGAGCAGTACTTC
>TRBD1|TRBJ2-1|TRBV18|once
CASSPPDRPYNEQFF
TGTGCCAGCTCACCACCGGACAGGCCCTACAATGAGCAGTTCTTC
>NA|TRBJ1-4|TRBV27|NA
CASAEYREKLFF
TGTGCCAGCGCGGAATATCGTGAAAAACTGTTTTTT
>TRBD2|TRBJ2-7|TRBV10-3|NA
CAISEGREIYEQYF
TGTGCCATCAGTGAAGGGCGGGAGATCTACGAGCAGTACTTC
>TRBD1|TRBJ1-2|TRBV19|NA
CASIVTGGQYGYTF
TGTGCCAGTATTGTGACAGGGGGCCAGTATGGCTACACCTTC
>TRBD2|TRBJ2-7|TRBV27|NA
CASGRLAEDYEQYF
TGTGCCAGCGGCAGACTAGCGGAGGACTACGAGCAGTACTTC
>TRBD2|TRBJ2-1|TRBV11-2|NA
CASSLGGLAGMSSYNEQFF
TGTGCCAGCAGCTTAGGGGGACTAGCGGGCATGAGCTCCTACAATGAGCAGTTCTTC
>TRBD1|TRBJ2-1|TRBV6-5|NA
CASSSGTGYNEQFF
TGTGCCAGCTCCTCCGGGACAGGGTACAATGAGCAGTTCTTC
>NA|TRBJ2-1|TRBV7-9|NA
CASSVGALVLVWNEQFF
TGTGCCAGCAGCGTAGGGGCTTTGGTCCTTGTGTGGAATGAGCAGTTCTTC
>NA|TRBJ1-1|TRBV7-9|NA
CASSLGPQGLMNTEAFF
TGTGCCAGCAGCTTAGGCCCCCAGGGACTAATGAACACTGAAGCTTTCTTT
>TRBD1|TRBJ2-3|TRBV5-6|NA
CASSSTTGALTDTQYF
TGTGCCAGCAGCTCTACGACAGGGGCACTCACAGATACGCAGTATTTT
>NA|TRBJ1-1|TRBV19|NA
CASSMFVNTEAFF
TGTGCCAGTAGTATGTTTGTGAACACTGAAGCTTTCTTT
>TRBD2|TRBJ2-3|TRBV13|once
CASSIMRLAETDTQYF
TGTGCCAGCAGCATAATGCGACTAGCGGAAACAGATACGCAGTATTTT
>NA|TRBJ1-1|TRBV7-8|NA
CASSYRSNTEAFF
TGTGCCAGCAGCTACCGATCAAACACTGAAGCTTTCTTT
>TRBD2|TRBJ2-1|TRBV7-8|NA
CASSFVLAGGPGNEQFF
TGTGCCAGCAGCTTCGTGCTAGCGGGAGGGCCGGGCAATGAGCAGTTCTTC
>NA|TRBJ1-2|TRBV2|few
CASTPDRFNYGYTF
TGTGCCAGCACCCCGGACAGATTCAACTATGGCTACACCTTC
>NA|TRBJ2-1|TRBV27|NA
CASSSLEYNEQFF
TGTGCCAGCAGTTCCCTAGAGTACAATGAGCAGTTCTTC
>TRBD1|TRBJ2-7|TRBV29-1|NA
CSVLDRGSYEQYF
TGCAGCGTCCTGGACAGGGGGTCCTACGAGCAGTACTTC
>NA|TRBJ2-2|TRBV28|NA
CASSSSGVAGELFF
TGTGCCAGCAGTTCCTCAGGGGTGGCCGGGGAGCTGTTTTTT
>NA|TRBJ2-7|TRBV11-2|NA
CASSATGSEQYF
TGTGCCAGCAGCGCGACAGGTTCCGAGCAGTACTTC
>TRBD2|TRBJ2-1|TRBV29-1|NA
CSVEAGLAAYNEQFF
TGCAGCGTTGAAGCGGGGCTAGCGGCCTACAATGAGCAGTTCTTC